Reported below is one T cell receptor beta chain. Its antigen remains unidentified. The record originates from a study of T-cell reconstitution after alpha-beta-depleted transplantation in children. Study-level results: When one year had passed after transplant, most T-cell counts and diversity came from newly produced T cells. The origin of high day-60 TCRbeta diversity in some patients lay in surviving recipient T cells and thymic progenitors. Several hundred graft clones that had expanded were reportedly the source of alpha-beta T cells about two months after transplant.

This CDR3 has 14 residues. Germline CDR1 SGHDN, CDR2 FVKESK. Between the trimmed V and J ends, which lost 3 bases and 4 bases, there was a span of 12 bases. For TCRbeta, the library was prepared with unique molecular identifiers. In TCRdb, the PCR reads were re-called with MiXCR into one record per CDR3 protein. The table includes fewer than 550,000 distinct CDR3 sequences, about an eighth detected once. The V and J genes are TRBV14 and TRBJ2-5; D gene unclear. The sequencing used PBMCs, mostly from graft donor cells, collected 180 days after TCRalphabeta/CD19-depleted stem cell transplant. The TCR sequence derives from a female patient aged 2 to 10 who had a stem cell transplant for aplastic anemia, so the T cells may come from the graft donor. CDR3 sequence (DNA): TGTGCCAGCAGCCAGAGGCAGGCGGTAGAGACCCAGTACTTC. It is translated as CASSQRQAVETQYF.